The rows below give T cell receptor beta chains drawn from one sample of a study of T cells after yellow fever vaccination. TCRdb passed the 5' RACE reads through MiXCR, listing each CDR3 protein once. The sample lists some 220,000 distinct CDR3 sequences, approximately 3% occurring once. Sequenced here: CD4+ T cells sorted from PBMCs, sampled 10 days after the yellow fever booster vaccination. All receptors come from a man younger than 30 who received the YFV17D yellow fever vaccine. Each CDR3 is given with its conserved first and last residue. The D gene is left open where the match is weak. Clone size, where shown, is once, few, many, or a class for clones that have expanded.

clone_size: many; v_call: TRBV9; j_call: TRBJ1-3; d_call: -; cdr3_aa: CASSVARSGNTIYF; cdr3_nt: TGTGCCAGCAGCGTAGCCAGGTCTGGAAACACCATATATTTT
clone_size: many; v_call: TRBV6-5; j_call: TRBJ2-2; d_call: -; cdr3_aa: CASRRGPLRTGELFF; cdr3_nt: TGTGCCAGCCGGAGGGGGCCATTAAGAACCGGGGAGCTGTTTTTT
clone_size: -; v_call: TRBV7-2; j_call: TRBJ2-3; d_call: -; cdr3_aa: CASSFSRQGGITDTQYF; cdr3_nt: TGTGCCAGCAGCTTCTCCCGACAGGGAGGAATCACAGATACGCAGTATTTT
clone_size: many; v_call: TRBV27; j_call: TRBJ2-3; d_call: -; cdr3_aa: CASSQTLDTQYF; cdr3_nt: TGTGCCAGCAGCCAGACGCTAGATACGCAGTATTTT
clone_size: many; v_call: TRBV12-3/TRBV12-4; j_call: TRBJ2-1; d_call: -; cdr3_aa: CASSFRGPEPFF; cdr3_nt: TGTGCCAGCAGTTTCCGGGGACCCGAGCCGTTCTTC
clone_size: -; v_call: TRBV7-2; j_call: TRBJ1-1; d_call: -; cdr3_aa: CASSSYYMDTEAFF; cdr3_nt: TGTGCCAGCAGCTCCTATTACATGGACACTGAAGCTTTCTTT
clone_size: many; v_call: TRBV5-1; j_call: TRBJ1-6; d_call: -; cdr3_aa: CASSFDRFETPLHF; cdr3_nt: TGCGCCAGCAGCTTCGACAGGTTTGAAACACCCCTCCACTTT
clone_size: -; v_call: TRBV6-2/TRBV6-3; j_call: TRBJ1-2; d_call: -; cdr3_aa: CASSRGHSNGYTF; cdr3_nt: TGTGCCAGCAGTCGGGGACACTCGAATGGCTACACCTTC
clone_size: -; v_call: TRBV6-5; j_call: TRBJ1-1; d_call: -; cdr3_aa: CASSSPEGGTGREAFF; cdr3_nt: TGTGCCAGCAGTTCCCCGGAGGGAGGGACTGGGAGAGAAGCTTTCTTT
clone_size: -; v_call: TRBV2; j_call: TRBJ1-5; d_call: TRBD1; cdr3_aa: CASTPDRGTGRPQHF; cdr3_nt: TGTGCCAGCACCCCGGACAGGGGGACCGGGCGGCCCCAGCATTTT
clone_size: many; v_call: TRBV3-1; j_call: TRBJ2-3; d_call: -; cdr3_aa: CASSQVRGWSDTQYF; cdr3_nt: TGTGCCAGCAGCCAAGTTAGGGGATGGTCAGATACGCAGTATTTT
clone_size: few; v_call: TRBV5-1; j_call: TRBJ2-1; d_call: TRBD1; cdr3_aa: CASSLGTVHNEQFF; cdr3_nt: TGCGCCAGCAGTCTGGGGACAGTACACAATGAGCAGTTCTTC
clone_size: few; v_call: TRBV12-3/TRBV12-4; j_call: TRBJ2-5; d_call: TRBD2; cdr3_aa: CASSLRASGETQYF; cdr3_nt: TGTGCCAGCAGTTTAAGGGCTAGCGGGGAGACCCAGTACTTC
clone_size: many; v_call: TRBV7-2; j_call: TRBJ2-3; d_call: -; cdr3_aa: CASSPPGRTDTQYF; cdr3_nt: TGTGCCAGCAGCCCCCCCGGCCGCACAGATACGCAGTATTTT
clone_size: few; v_call: TRBV25-1; j_call: TRBJ2-7; d_call: -; cdr3_aa: CASSVTGTYEQYF; cdr3_nt: TGTGCCAGCAGTGTCACAGGAACCTACGAGCAGTACTTC
clone_size: many; v_call: TRBV5-1; j_call: TRBJ2-1; d_call: -; cdr3_aa: CASRESPTYNEQFF; cdr3_nt: TGCGCCAGCAGGGAGTCTCCGACCTACAATGAGCAGTTCTTC
clone_size: many; v_call: TRBV20-1; j_call: TRBJ2-3; d_call: -; cdr3_aa: CSASSGDTQYF; cdr3_nt: TGCAGTGCTAGCAGCGGGGATACGCAGTATTTT
clone_size: few; v_call: TRBV7-6; j_call: TRBJ2-1; d_call: -; cdr3_aa: CASSLEGVGVYNEQFF; cdr3_nt: TGTGCCAGCAGCTTAGAAGGGGTGGGGGTCTACAATGAGCAGTTCTTC
clone_size: few; v_call: TRBV9; j_call: TRBJ2-3; d_call: -; cdr3_aa: CASNGLSLPTDTQYF; cdr3_nt: TGTGCCAGCAACGGTTTGTCCCTCCCCACAGATACGCAGTATTTT
clone_size: -; v_call: TRBV5-1; j_call: TRBJ2-5; d_call: -; cdr3_aa: CASSPRPGNQETQYF; cdr3_nt: TGCGCCAGCAGCCCAAGGCCGGGAAACCAAGAGACCCAGTACTTC
clone_size: many; v_call: TRBV4-3; j_call: TRBJ2-5; d_call: -; cdr3_aa: CASSLFSGYQETQYF; cdr3_nt: TGCGCCAGCAGCCTGTTCTCAGGGTACCAAGAGACCCAGTACTTC
clone_size: many; v_call: TRBV7-3; j_call: TRBJ2-3; d_call: -; cdr3_aa: CASSGGDSTDTQYF; cdr3_nt: TGTGCCAGCAGCGGAGGGGACAGCACAGATACGCAGTATTTT
clone_size: few; v_call: TRBV3-1; j_call: TRBJ2-1; d_call: -; cdr3_aa: CASSRQDGSSYNEQFF; cdr3_nt: TGTGCCAGCAGCCGACAGGACGGAAGCTCCTACAATGAGCAGTTCTTC
clone_size: -; v_call: TRBV7-2; j_call: TRBJ2-5; d_call: -; cdr3_aa: CASSLEQGRLETQYF; cdr3_nt: TGTGCCAGCAGCCTCGAACAGGGGAGGTTAGAGACCCAGTACTTC
clone_size: many; v_call: TRBV12-3/TRBV12-4; j_call: TRBJ2-5; d_call: -; cdr3_aa: CASSRSLLQETQYF; cdr3_nt: TGTGCCAGCAGTCGCAGTCTACTACAAGAGACCCAGTACTTC
clone_size: many; v_call: TRBV12-5; j_call: TRBJ2-2; d_call: -; cdr3_aa: CASGDTIAGKAGELFF; cdr3_nt: TGTGCTAGTGGTGACACCATCGCAGGGAAGGCCGGGGAGCTGTTTTTT
clone_size: few; v_call: TRBV10-3; j_call: TRBJ1-2; d_call: -; cdr3_aa: CAISLDSPNYGYTF; cdr3_nt: TGTGCCATCAGTCTCGACAGTCCTAACTATGGCTACACCTTC
clone_size: -; v_call: TRBV7-9; j_call: TRBJ1-4; d_call: -; cdr3_aa: CASSLNGLLGEKLFF; cdr3_nt: TGTGCCAGCAGCTTAAACGGGTTACTCGGGGAAAAACTGTTTTTT
clone_size: many; v_call: TRBV3-1; j_call: TRBJ2-7; d_call: TRBD1; cdr3_aa: CASSLRDSTTYEQYF; cdr3_nt: TGTGCCAGCAGCCTCCGGGACAGCACCACCTACGAGCAGTACTTC
clone_size: few; v_call: TRBV5-4; j_call: TRBJ1-1; d_call: TRBD1; cdr3_aa: CASSFGGGPGGVHTEAFF; cdr3_nt: TGTGCCAGCAGCTTCGGAGGGGGGCCAGGGGGCGTGCACACTGAAGCTTTCTTT
clone_size: many; v_call: TRBV6-6; j_call: TRBJ2-3; d_call: TRBD2; cdr3_aa: CASRIAGGTDTQYF; cdr3_nt: TGTGCCAGCAGGATCGCGGGGGGCACAGATACGCAGTATTTT
clone_size: -; v_call: TRBV5-1; j_call: TRBJ2-6; d_call: -; cdr3_aa: CASSLGSSSGANVLTF; cdr3_nt: TGCGCCAGCAGCTTGGGGTCTAGCTCTGGGGCCAACGTCCTGACTTTC
clone_size: few; v_call: TRBV5-1; j_call: TRBJ1-1; d_call: -; cdr3_aa: CASSLSFSEVNTEAFF; cdr3_nt: TGCGCCAGCAGCTTGTCTTTTTCGGAAGTGAACACTGAAGCTTTCTTT